These T cell receptor beta chains were read from a single sample in a study of blood T cell repertoires in COVID-19. Sequenced by immunoSEQ multiplex PCR; TCRdb stores in-frame clones only, minus some. The sample holds 55,000 to 75,000 clones; around 84% are singletons and the top ten take around 7.4%. Sample: peripheral blood. The receptors originated from a human donor with active COVID-19. The donor label of this sample is uncertain. CDR3s include the opening cysteine and the closing phenylalanine or tryptophan. The D gene is left open where the match is weak. Size values are once, few and many counts, or a class for expanded clones, and some rows have none.

abundance	v_gene	d_gene	j_gene	CDR3aa	CDR3nt
.	TRBV10-3	TRBD1	TRBJ1-5	CAISPGQGGQPQHF	TGTGCCATCAGCCCGGGACAGGGAGGGCAGCCCCAGCATTTT
.	TRBV5-4	TRBD2	TRBJ2-1	CASSSPPGLANEQFF	TGTGCCAGCAGCTCCCCTCCGGGACTAGCCAATGAGCAGTTCTTC
.	TRBV5-1	.	TRBJ2-6	CASSLDGSGANVLTF	TGCGCCAGCAGCTTGGACGGGTCTGGGGCCAACGTCCTGACTTTC
.	TRBV9	TRBD1	TRBJ2-5	CASTQGPSETQYF	TGTGCCAGCACACAGGGGCCCTCGGAGACCCAGTACTTC
.	TRBV18	TRBD1	TRBJ2-3	CASSRAGTGKVDTQYF	TGTGCCAGCTCACGCGCCGGGACAGGGAAGGTAGATACGCAGTATTTT
once	TRBV6-5	.	TRBJ1-6	CASSYRASSPLHF	TGTGCCAGCAGTTACAGAGCTTCGTCACCCCTCCACTTT
.	TRBV5-1	TRBD1	TRBJ2-4	CASSMTGSVNIQYF	TGCGCCAGCAGCATGACAGGGTCGGTAAACATTCAGTACTTC
.	TRBV11-1	.	TRBJ1-2	CASSLSTGFPNYGYTF	TGTGCCAGCAGCTTAAGTACAGGGTTCCCAAACTATGGCTACACCTTC
.	TRBV4-3	TRBD1	TRBJ2-1	CASSQTTGYNEQFF	TGCGCCAGCAGCCAAACGACAGGGTACAATGAGCAGTTCTTC
.	TRBV3-1/TRBV3-2	.	TRBJ1-2	CASSQLEASYGYTF	TGTGCCAGCAGCCAGCTAGAGGCTTCCTATGGCTACACCTTC
.	TRBV24-1	TRBD1	TRBJ1-4	CATSDAPGTANEKLFF	TGTGCCACCAGTGACGCTCCCGGGACAGCTAATGAAAAACTGTTTTTT
.	TRBV6-1	TRBD1	TRBJ2-3	CASSGQTGVPTDTQYF	TGTGCCAGCAGTGGGCAGACAGGGGTTCCCACAGATACGCAGTATTTT
.	TRBV5-1	TRBD1	TRBJ1-1	CASSFQDRGRNPEAFF	TGCGCCAGCAGCTTTCAAGACAGGGGGCGGAACCCTGAAGCTTTCTTT
.	TRBV9	TRBD1	TRBJ2-3	CASSARGTGSDTQYF	TGTGCCAGCAGTGCCCGGGGGACAGGGTCAGATACGCAGTATTTT
.	TRBV5-1	.	TRBJ2-3	CASSYAQGPYTDTQYF	TGCGCCAGCAGCTACGCTCAGGGGCCGTACACAGATACGCAGTATTTT
once	TRBV20-1	.	TRBJ1-2	CSAVNYGYTF	TGCAGTGCCGTTAACTATGGCTACACCTTC
.	TRBV24-1	TRBD2	TRBJ2-5	CATSDLQSAGTNQETQYF	TGTGCCACCAGTGATTTGCAATCTGCCGGGACTAACCAAGAGACCCAGTACTTC
.	TRBV6-5	.	TRBJ2-1	CASSPRAYNEQFF	TGTGCCAGCAGCCCCAGGGCATACAATGAGCAGTTCTTC
.	TRBV18	TRBD1	TRBJ2-7	CASSPQSGGYEQYF	TGTGCCAGCTCACCGCAATCAGGGGGCTACGAGCAGTACTTC
.	TRBV5-6	.	TRBJ2-2	CASSEWGTGPTGELFF	TGTGCCAGCAGCGAGTGGGGTACAGGACCCACCGGGGAGCTGTTTTTT
few	TRBV6-2/TRBV6-3	.	TRBJ1-3	CASSRRDTGNTIYF	TGTGCCAGCAGTCGCCGGGACACAGGAAACACCATATATTTT
.	TRBV7-3	TRBD2	TRBJ2-5	CASSRTSGPQETQYF	TGTGCCAGCAGCCGGACTAGCGGCCCGCAAGAGACCCAGTACTTC
.	TRBV7-2	TRBD2	TRBJ2-5	CASRYSGTSGRETQYF	TGTGCCAGCAGATACTCCGGGACTAGTGGGCGTGAGACCCAGTACTTC
.	TRBV5-4	TRBD1	TRBJ1-2	CASSQGQRGDDYGYTF	TGTGCCAGCAGCCAGGGACAGCGAGGGGATGATTATGGCTACACCTTC
.	TRBV5-4	.	TRBJ1-2	CASSLVAGDFDGYTF	TGTGCCAGCAGCTTGGTGGCAGGGGATTTCGATGGCTACACCTTC
.	TRBV12-3/TRBV12-4	.	TRBJ2-1	CASSSLFEQFF	TGTGCCAGCAGTTCCCTTTTTGAGCAGTTCTTC
.	TRBV3-1/TRBV3-2	TRBD1	TRBJ2-3	CASSQRAGGATDTQYF	TGTGCCAGCAGCCAAAGGGCAGGGGGCGCAACAGATACGCAGTATTTT
.	TRBV6-5	.	TRBJ2-4	CASKDPSVDIQYF	TGTGCCAGCAAGGACCCTAGCGTCGACATTCAGTACTTC
.	TRBV19	TRBD2	TRBJ2-2	CASSRGLAGSNTGELFF	TGTGCCAGTAGTAGAGGACTAGCGGGGTCGAACACCGGGGAGCTGTTTTTT
once	TRBV5-1	TRBD1	TRBJ1-1	CASSGDRGNTEAFF	TGCGCCAGCAGCGGGGACAGAGGGAACACTGAAGCTTTCTTT
.	TRBV6-1	.	TRBJ2-7	CASSEKETGSYEQYF	TGTGCCAGCAGTGAAAAAGAGACAGGCTCCTACGAGCAGTACTTC
.	TRBV15	TRBD1	TRBJ1-5	CATSKRTGNQPQHF	TGTGCCACCAGCAAACGGACAGGGAATCAGCCCCAGCATTTT
few	TRBV1	.	TRBJ1-3	CTSSQGQVRSGNTIYF	TGCACCAGCAGCCAAGGGCAGGTGAGATCTGGAAACACCATATATTTT
.	TRBV29-1	TRBD1	TRBJ2-5	CSVEGDRARETQYF	TGCAGCGTTGAGGGGGACAGGGCGAGAGAGACCCAGTACTTC
.	TRBV28	TRBD2	TRBJ2-7	CASSPSGRELYEQYF	TGTGCCAGCAGTCCCAGCGGGAGGGAGTTATACGAGCAGTACTTC
.	TRBV9	TRBD2	TRBJ2-1	CASSAIAGVKEQFF	TGTGCCAGCTCCGCTATAGCGGGAGTCAAGGAGCAGTTCTTC
few	TRBV29-1	.	TRBJ2-7	CSVEGGTLYEQYF	TGCAGCGTTGAGGGGGGGACACTCTACGAGCAGTACTTC
.	TRBV6-6	.	TRBJ1-1	CASSLTGRGNTEAFF	TGTGCCAGCAGTTTGACAGGTCGAGGGAACACTGAAGCTTTCTTT
.	TRBV28	.	TRBJ2-1	CASTFGYNEQFF	TGTGCCAGCACCTTCGGGTACAATGAGCAGTTCTTC
.	TRBV11-3	TRBD2	TRBJ2-3	CASSWGGQPMDTQYF	TGTGCCAGCAGCTGGGGAGGGCAGCCCATGGATACGCAGTATTTT
.	TRBV18	.	TRBJ2-1	CASSPLFTGTSYNEQFF	TGTGCCAGCTCACCACTGTTTACAGGGACCTCCTACAATGAGCAGTTCTTC
.	TRBV3-1/TRBV3-2	TRBD2	TRBJ2-1	CASSQGLAPYNEQFF	TGTGCCAGCAGCCAAGGACTAGCGCCATACAATGAGCAGTTCTTC
few	TRBV2	TRBD2	TRBJ2-1	CASSPLGGRANEQFF	TGTGCCAGCAGTCCCTTAGGCGGGAGGGCGAATGAGCAGTTCTTC
.	TRBV9	.	TRBJ1-6	CASSVNQWQYNSPLHF	TGTGCCAGCAGCGTAAATCAGTGGCAGTATAATTCACCCCTCCACTTT
.	TRBV18	.	TRBJ1-3	CASSQTEDSSTHF	TGTGCCAGCTCACAAACCGAAGACAGTTCGACGCATTTT
.	TRBV6-2/TRBV6-3	TRBD1	TRBJ1-1	CASTPLIRDRLEAFF	TGTGCCAGCACCCCCTTGATTCGGGACAGGCTAGAAGCTTTCTTT
.	TRBV29-1	.	TRBJ1-2	CSVREGDYGYTF	TGCAGCGTTCGAGAGGGGGACTATGGCTACACCTTC
.	TRBV18	.	TRBJ1-3	CASYRDIGNTIYF	TGTGCCAGCTACCGGGACATCGGAAACACCATATATTTT
.	TRBV7-5	.	TRBJ2-3	CVRSPPPTGTTDTQYF	TGTGTCAGAAGCCCACCGCCCACAGGGACCACAGATACGCAGTATTTT
.	TRBV5-1	TRBD1	TRBJ2-5	CASSSDREETQYF	TGCGCCAGCAGCTCGGACAGGGAGGAGACCCAGTACTTC
.	TRBV20-1	TRBD1	TRBJ1-1	CSAMTGVEAFF	TGCAGTGCTATGACAGGGGTTGAAGCTTTCTTT
few	TRBV11-2	.	TRBJ1-6	CASSPGRHNSPLHF	TGTGCCAGCAGCCCAGGCCGTCATAATTCACCCCTCCACTTT
.	TRBV19	.	TRBJ1-1	CASSLGGLTEAFF	TGTGCCAGTAGCCTGGGGGGGCTCACTGAAGCTTTCTTT
.	TRBV15	.	TRBJ1-1	CATSRERQSKGEAFF	TGTGCCACCAGCAGAGAGAGACAGTCGAAGGGTGAAGCTTTCTTT
.	TRBV5-1	TRBD2	TRBJ2-3	CASGLAGGSGTDTQYF	TGCGCCAGCGGGCTAGCGGGGGGCTCTGGCACAGATACGCAGTATTTT
.	TRBV5-4	TRBD2	TRBJ2-5	CASSLAMVAGGPQETQYF	TGTGCCAGCAGCTTGGCCATGGTAGCGGGAGGCCCTCAAGAGACCCAGTACTTC